This passage covers 10 T cell receptor beta chains from one sample sequenced in a study of OX40 agonist ivuxolimab in advanced cancers. Receptor amplification or capture employed the immunoSEQ multiplex PCR assay. TCRdb stores this immuneACCESS table with in-frame sequences only. Part of the clones is absent; in the studies checked, under half of the shortfall reflects unresolved V genes, and no reason is known for the rest. Counted in this sample were tens of thousands of clones; around 94% of them appeared once. The biggest ten clones account for 15% to 17% of the sample. The input for sequencing was CD4+ or CD8+ T cells sorted from blood, taken in a trial of the OX40 agonist ivuxolimab. The source is an adult with an advanced solid tumor such as melanoma, head and neck, liver or kidney cancer.

This rearrangement joins TRBV27 to TRBJ1-1; D is possibly TRBD1 (5 bases). The CDR3 runs 14 residues. V was pared by 5 bases and J by 7 bases, with 17 bases between. CDR1 and CDR2 (germline): MNHEY, SMNVEV (reference sequence). The CDR3 loop is CASSRSGAKVEAFF. CDR3 sequence (DNA): TGTGCCAGCAGTCGTTCTGGGGCGAAGGTTGAAGCTTTCTTT.

V is TRBV15 and J is TRBJ2-7; D is ambiguous. The germline V gene encodes CDR1 LNHNV and CDR2 YYDKDF (reference sequence). Trimming shortened V by 4 bases and J by 2 bases, and 6 bases separated the two germline ends. The CDR3 sequence is 12 residues long. This CDR3 is CATSNHPYEQYF. The CDR3 DNA reads as TGTGCCACCAGCAATCACCCCTACGAGCAGTACTTC.

V is TRBV27 and J is TRBJ2-7; no clear D. CDR1 and CDR2 (germline): MNHEY, SMNVEV (reference sequence). V lost 0 bases and J 2 bases, leaving 8 bases between the germline ends. This CDR3 has 14 amino acids. The CDR3 DNA follows: TGTGCCAGCAGTTTATCCGGACGGACCTACGAGCAGTACTTC. Protein product: CASSLSGRTYEQYF.

The chain couples TRBV4-1 to TRBJ1-5; perhaps TRBD1 as D (6 bases). V was clipped by 0 bases and J by 3 bases, with 12 bases between them. The CDR3 is made up of 16 amino acids. The germline V gene has CDR1 MGHRA and CDR2 YSYEKL. The CDR3 nucleotides read TGCGCCAGCAGCCAAGAACCGGGGGCCACCAATCAGCCCCAGCATTTT. Its translation: CASSQEPGATNQPQHF.

The chain uses TRBV7-9 and TRBJ2-7, with a weak D call TRBD1 (5 bases). V lost 3 bases and J lost 4, with 10 bases in between. The V gene's germline CDR1 is SEHNR and CDR2 FQNEAQ (reference sequence). CDR3 length equals 13 residues. CDR3 nucleotide sequence: TGTGCCAGCAGCTTGTCAGGGTCATACGAGCAGTACTTC. This codes for CASSLSGSYEQYF.

V usage is TRBV4-1 and J usage is TRBJ2-3; D is perhaps TRBD2 (5 bases). CDR3 size: 13 residues. Trimming removed 0 bases from V and 8 bases from J, with 9 bases in between. Per germline, CDR1 MGHRA and CDR2 YSYEKL. CDR3 residues: CASSQEREVTQYF. For the CDR3, the DNA is TGCGCCAGCAGCCAAGAACGGGAAGTTACGCAGTATTTT.

This clone was found once. The chain carries TRBV7-9 and TRBJ2-7; 9 positions match TRBD1. V lost 5 bases and J lost 4; bases outside the gene matches: 6. Germline lookup yields CDR1 SEHNR and CDR2 FQNEAQ (reference sequence). CDR3 length: 14 amino acids. The CDR3 here is CASSASGQGYEQYF. DNA for the CDR3: TGTGCCAGCAGCGCATCAGGACAGGGGTACGAGCAGTACTTC. The variable domain in full, completed from reference TRBV7-9 and TRBJ2-7, reads DTGVSQNPRHKITKRGQNVTFRCDPISEHNRLYWYRQTLGQGPEFLTYFQNEAQLEKSRLLSDRFSAERPKGSFSTLEIQRTEQGDSAMYLCASSASGQGYEQYFGPGTRLTVT.

The chain couples TRBV9 to TRBJ1-5, with D possibly being TRBD1 (5 bases). Germline loops: CDR1 SGDLS, CDR2 YYNGEE. This CDR3 is built from 14 residues. V was shortened by 3 bases and J by 2 bases, with 9 bases between the two germline ends. This CDR3 reads CASSAWGGNQPQHF. The CDR3 nucleotides are TGTGCCAGCAGCGCGTGGGGGGGCAATCAGCCCCAGCATTTT.

The chain links TRBV7-9 to TRBJ2-7; weak D call: TRBD1 (6 bases). The V gene lost 6 bases and the J gene lost 5 bases, with 23 bases spanning the gap. CDR1 is SEHNR and CDR2 is FQNEAQ in the germline V gene (reference sequence). The CDR3 covers 16 residues. In nucleotides, the CDR3 is TGTGCCAGCAGTTCTACCTTCAGGGGACGGTTCCACGAGCAGTACTTC. This codes for CASSSTFRGRFHEQYF.

The rearrangement joins TRBV7-3 to TRBJ2-5, with 9 bases that match TRBD1. Germline-derived CDR1 and CDR2 are SGHTA and FQGTGA. The CDR3 is 15 residues long. The V and J ends lost 5 bases and 5 bases, in that order; junction bases with no gene match: 9. The CDR3 nucleotides read TGTGCCAGCAGCCGAAGTACAGGGGGCGGGGAGACCCAGTACTTC. Translation gives CASSRSTGGGETQYF.